The clone carrying this T cell receptor beta chain was seen a single time. This entry comes from a study of T cell changes during pregnancy in multiple sclerosis. Losses at the gene ends were 6 bases for V and 0 bases for J; bases not matched to a gene: 17. This CDR3 is 18 amino acids long. From germline, CDR1 is MDHEN and CDR2 SYDVKM. The protocol was immunoSEQ multiplex PCR, while the TCRdb copy is restricted to in-frame clones and leaves out a portion. In the table there are just over 30,000 clones, roughly 90% of which are singletons. The chain joins TRBV28 to TRBJ2-7, with 7 bases fitting TRBD2. This clonotype originated in a female donor with multiple sclerosis, enrolled in a pregnancy study. This material consisted of CD8+ T cells from peripheral blood mononuclear cells, taken in the second trimester of pregnancy. CDR3 in DNA: TGTGCCAGCAGCCCTCCCGGGAGGTACCGCCCAAGCTCCTACGAGCAGTACTTC. This sequence encodes CASSPPGRYRPSSYEQYF.